Shown below are 27 T cell receptor beta chains from a single sample sequenced in a study of blood T cells in healthy people across ages. A sample-barcoded 5' primer and a J-beta primer mix were used in a second PCR of roughly 7 to 11 cycles. TCRdb used MiXCR to reprocess the 5' RACE reads, holding one entry per CDR3 protein. This sample has 1.5 million to 2 million distinct CDR3 sequences, with 28% found just once. The sequencing input was blood. The origin of the receptors is a woman aged 30 to 39 in good health.

V gene TRBV27 combines with J gene TRBJ1-1; D is perhaps TRBD1 (6 bases). This CDR3 comprises 15 residues. V gave up 2 bases and J gave up 1 base, with 11 bases separating them. Germline lookup yields CDR1 MNHEY and CDR2 SMNVEV (reference sequence). In nucleotides, the CDR3 is TGTGCCAGCAGTTTACCAGTGACAGGGAACACTGAAGCTTTCTTT. Its protein is CASSLPVTGNTEAFF.

This clonotype was found a few times. The chain couples TRBV5-6 to TRBJ2-7; possible D gene TRBD1, 6 bases. V lost 2 bases to trimming and J lost 6 bases, with 12 bases between them. The CDR3 runs to 13 residues. Germline V gene lookup returns CDR1 SGHDT and CDR2 YYEEEE. The CDR3 DNA is TGTGCCAGCAGCTTCCCTACAGGGACCGAGCAGTACTTC. Translating it yields CASSFPTGTEQYF.

This clonotype was detected only once. V gene TRBV11-2 combines with J gene TRBJ2-4, with D perhaps matching TRBD1 (6 bases). The closer fit of TRBJ2-7 to the DNA end suggests the J call may be wrong. The CDR3 consists of 15 residues. Germline V lookup: CDR1 SGHAT, CDR2 FQNNGV. The CDR3 loop is CASTTGQLAPYEQYF. DNA of the CDR3: TGTGCCAGCACCACTGGACAGCTAGCCCCCTACGAGCAGTACTTC.

The CDR3 coding sequence is TGCGCCAGCAGCGAGGGTGCAGGGTCCTACGAGCAGTACTTC. It encodes CASSEGAGSYEQYF. The chain uses TRBV5-1 and TRBJ2-7; D may correspond to TRBD1 or TRBD2 (5 bases each). The germline V and J ends were trimmed by 4 bases and 1 base, with 12 bases remaining between them. This CDR3 region has 14 residues. Per germline, CDR1 SGHRS and CDR2 YFSETQ.

The chain carries TRBV30 and TRBJ2-5, with D possibly matching TRBD2 (6 bases). Germline V gives CDR1 GTSNPN, CDR2 SVGIG (reference sequence). This CDR3 is built from 14 residues. The V end was cut by 4 bases, the J end by 5 bases, with 17 bases between. DNA for the CDR3: TGTGCCTGGACCTTTGGGGGGTTCCAGGAGACCCAGTACTTC. It specifies CAWTFGGFQETQYF.

This clonotype showed up just a few times. The genes are TRBV12-3 or TRBV12-4 and TRBJ2-5; 9 bases align to TRBD1. The CDR3 has 14 residues. V was pared by 6 bases and J by 5 bases, with 7 bases of the junction left unmatched. The CDR3 DNA reads TGTGCCAGCAGGCTCACAGGGGGCGGGGAGACCCAGTACTTC. This gives the protein CASRLTGGGETQYF.

In this sample, this clonotype turned up a few times. The chain couples TRBV2 to TRBJ1-2; D uncertain. CDR1 is SNHLY, CDR2 FYNNEI, per germline. Deletions cut 8 bases from V and 2 bases from J, with 9 bases between. The CDR3 contains 12 residues. CDR3 bases: TGTGCCAGCCAAACGGACAACTATGGCTACACCTTC. Its protein is CASQTDNYGYTF.

This clonotype was picked up a small number of times. V and J are TRBV14 and TRBJ2-1, with unresolved D. Germline lookup yields CDR1 SGHDN and CDR2 FVKESK. The CDR3 covers 14 residues. Trimming stripped 0 bases from V and 7 bases from J, with 10 bases between. The CDR3 spells CASSQEVRVNEQFF. CDR3 sequence (DNA): TGTGCCAGCAGCCAAGAGGTTCGGGTGAATGAGCAGTTCTTC.

This clonotype was observed at least ten times. The genes are TRBV12-3 or TRBV12-4 and TRBJ2-7; D ambiguous. The CDR3 contains 14 residues. The V and J ends lost 5 bases and 3 bases respectively, with 14 bases between them. This CDR3 reads CASSERGDNYEQYF. The DNA for the CDR3 is TGTGCCAGCAGTGAAAGAGGTGATAACTACGAGCAGTACTTC.

The CDR3 DNA is TGCAGCGGCAGGGGGAACACCGGGGAGCTGTTTTTT. This encodes CSGRGNTGELFF. The chain carries TRBV29-1 and TRBJ2-2; D might be TRBD1 (6 bases). The V end was cut by 7 bases, the J end by 1 base, with 7 bases between. The CDR3 has 12 residues. Germline V lookup: CDR1 SQVTM, CDR2 ANQGSEA.

This clonotype was recorded a few times. This chain joins TRBV6-5 and TRBJ1-5, with D unclear. Trimming removed 3 bases from V and 7 bases from J, with 10 bases in between. This CDR3 has 13 amino acids. CDR1 and CDR2 from the germline V gene are MNHEY and SVGAGI. The CDR3 here is CASSYAVRQPQHF. CDR3 in DNA: TGTGCCAGCAGTTATGCCGTGAGACAGCCCCAGCATTTT.

The V gene is TRBV5-5, the J gene TRBJ2-6; TRBD1 agrees at 7 bases. The germline CDR1 and CDR2 sequences are SGHKS and YYEKEE (reference sequence). The CDR3 extends over 19 amino acids. The V segment lost 3 bases and the J segment 1 base; nucleotides outside the gene matches: 13. CDR3: CASSSAPPAQGSGANVLTF. In DNA, the CDR3 is TGTGCCAGCAGCTCTGCCCCTCCGGCACAGGGGTCTGGGGCCAACGTCCTGACTTTC.

Regarding this clonotype: At one of its ends the junction is not consistent with the germline gene, which may arise from a read error. This chain joins TRBV7-9 and TRBJ2-7; a weak D match, TRBD2 (6 bases). Germline V gene data show CDR1 as SEHNR and CDR2 as FQNEAQ (reference sequence). This CDR3 region has 13 residues. In DNA form, the CDR3 reads TGTGCCAACAGCTTATCGGGCGGGAACGAGCAGTACTTC. Amino acids: CANSLSGGNEQYF.

Only a few counts were recorded for this clonotype. CDR3 sequence: CASSWDQREDTQYF. DNA for the CDR3: TGTGCCAGCAGTTGGGATCAACGGGAAGATACGCAGTATTTT. This chain uses TRBV2 with TRBJ2-3, with D tentatively TRBD2 (5 bases). Germline V gene sequence: CDR1 SNHLY, CDR2 FYNNEI. V was pared by 5 bases and J by 5 bases, with 14 bases between. The CDR3 has 14 amino acids.

This clonotype was counted many times. This rearrangement joins TRBV10-3 to TRBJ2-7; D is perhaps TRBD1 (6 bases). CDR3 size: 14 residues. Trimming took off 3 bases at V and 5 bases at J, with 14 bases between the two ends. Per germline, CDR1 ENHRY and CDR2 SYGVKD. In DNA form, the CDR3 reads TGTGCCATCAGTGACTCAAAAAGGGGGAACGAGCAGTACTTC. Residues: CAISDSKRGNEQYF.

This clonotype turned up a few times. The CDR3 region is CASSRQWREYGYTF. The CDR3 nucleotides are TGTGCCAGCAGTCGACAGTGGCGGGAGTATGGCTACACCTTC. This chain connects TRBV12-3 or TRBV12-4 to TRBJ1-2; weak D call: TRBD1 (5 bases). V lost 5 bases and J 5 bases, leaving 15 bases between the germline ends. This CDR3 is built from 14 residues.

The table lists this clonotype with many counts. The J gene is TRBJ2-3, the V gene TRBV7-2; weak D call: TRBD2 (7 bases). V gave up 8 bases and J gave up 0 bases, with 12 bases separating them. The CDR3 is 14 amino acids. Germline lookup yields CDR1 SGHTA and CDR2 FQGNSA. The CDR3 loop is CASLAGASTDTQYF. For the CDR3, the DNA is TGTGCCAGCCTGGCGGGGGCTAGCACAGATACGCAGTATTTT.

This clonotype was seen many times. J is TRBJ2-2 and V is TRBV12-3 or TRBV12-4; D may be TRBD1 or TRBD2 (5 bases each). V was clipped by 5 bases and J by 7 bases, with 11 bases between them. The CDR3 contains 13 residues. In nucleotides, the CDR3 is TGTGCCAGCAGTCGTGGGGCGGGCGGGGAGCTGTTTTTT. It yields the protein CASSRGAGGELFF.

The CDR3 loop is CSARGGTANTEAFF. As DNA, the CDR3 is TGCAGTGCTAGAGGAGGGACCGCGAACACTGAAGCTTTCTTT. The gene calls are TRBV20-1 and TRBJ1-1; D is perhaps TRBD1 (5 bases). From germline, CDR1 is DFQATT and CDR2 SNEGSKA (reference sequence). This CDR3 is built from 14 residues. V was shortened by 1 base and J by 1 base, with 10 bases between the two germline ends.

V and J are TRBV9 and TRBJ2-4; weak D call: TRBD1 (6 bases). The end of the DNA aligns better with TRBJ2-7, so the J call may be wrong. Germline V lookup: CDR1 SGDLS, CDR2 YYNGEE. CDR3 size: 13 residues. CDR3 protein: CASSVVGTNEQYF. For the CDR3, the DNA is TGTGCCAGCAGCGTAGTAGGGACAAACGAGCAGTACTTC.

Remarks on this clonotype: A junction boundary mismatches the germline segment, possibly from a read error. J is TRBJ2-2 and V is TRBV20-1; maybe TRBD2 (5 bases). The V gene's germline CDR1 is DFQATT and CDR2 SNEGSKA (reference sequence). The CDR3 is made up of 13 amino acids. This chain's CDR3 is CIGKRANTGERFF. CDR3 in DNA: TGCATTGGGAAGCGAGCCAACACCGGGGAGCGGTTTTTT.

V is TRBV28 and J is TRBJ1-1; TRBD1 is a possible D gene (6 bases). The CDR3 runs 14 residues. The germline V gene has CDR1 MDHEN and CDR2 SYDVKM. The V gene lost 7 bases and the J gene lost 10 bases, with 22 bases spanning the gap. The CDR3 sequence: CASNEEGQGKRAFF. The CDR3 DNA sequence: TGTGCCAGCAACGAAGAGGGGCAGGGGAAGAGAGCTTTCTTT.

This clonotype showed up many times. The gene calls are TRBV27 and TRBJ1-5; no firm D call. The CDR3 sequence is 12 residues long. The ends were cut back, 4 bases at V and 3 bases at J, with 4 bases in the middle. The V gene's germline CDR1 is MNHEY and CDR2 SMNVEV (reference sequence). The CDR3 loop reads CASSSINQPQHF. The CDR3 region has the DNA TGTGCCAGCAGTTCGATCAATCAGCCCCAGCATTTT.

In its sample, this clonotype was seen a few times. V is TRBV11-2 and J is TRBJ1-6; 7 positions match TRBD1. The V gene end was trimmed by 5 bases and the J gene end by 7 bases; junction bases not matched to a gene: 8. The length of the CDR3 is 15 residues. The germline V gene has CDR1 SGHAT and CDR2 FQNNGV. In DNA, the CDR3 is TGTGCCAGCAGCCGTTCCGGACAGGAAAATTCACCCCTCCACTTT. Translated: CASSRSGQENSPLHF.

A few counts support this clonotype. The genes are TRBV4-3 and TRBJ1-2; D unresolved. Germline CDR1 is LGHNA and CDR2 is YSLEER. This CDR3 contains 16 residues. The V end lost 0 bases, the J end lost 8 bases, and 19 bases lay between the germline ends. CDR3 amino acids: CASSQDLGQQLWGYTF. The CDR3 coding sequence is TGCGCCAGCAGCCAAGATCTAGGGCAGCAGCTATGGGGCTACACCTTC.

Only a few counts were recorded for this clonotype. This chain joins TRBV5-1 and TRBJ2-1, with D tentatively TRBD2 (5 bases). Germline lookup yields CDR1 SGHRS and CDR2 YFSETQ. The CDR3 extends over 12 amino acids. The germline V and J ends were trimmed by 5 bases and 5 bases, with 8 bases remaining between them. The CDR3 nucleotides are TGCGCCAGCAGGACTACCGACAATGAGCAGTTCTTC. The encoded protein is CASRTTDNEQFF.

This clonotype has a single count. This may stem from a read error, because a much larger clone lies one nucleotide away. The chain carries TRBV7-8 and TRBJ2-7, with D perhaps TRBD2 (6 bases). The J call may be in error: the DNA end matches TRBJ2-5 better. This CDR3 region has 14 residues. Germline V CDR1 and CDR2: SGHVS, FQNEAQ. CDR3 loop: CACSLAELKETQYF. The DNA of the CDR3 is TGTGCCTGCAGCTTAGCGGAGCTGAAAGAGACCCAGTACTTC.